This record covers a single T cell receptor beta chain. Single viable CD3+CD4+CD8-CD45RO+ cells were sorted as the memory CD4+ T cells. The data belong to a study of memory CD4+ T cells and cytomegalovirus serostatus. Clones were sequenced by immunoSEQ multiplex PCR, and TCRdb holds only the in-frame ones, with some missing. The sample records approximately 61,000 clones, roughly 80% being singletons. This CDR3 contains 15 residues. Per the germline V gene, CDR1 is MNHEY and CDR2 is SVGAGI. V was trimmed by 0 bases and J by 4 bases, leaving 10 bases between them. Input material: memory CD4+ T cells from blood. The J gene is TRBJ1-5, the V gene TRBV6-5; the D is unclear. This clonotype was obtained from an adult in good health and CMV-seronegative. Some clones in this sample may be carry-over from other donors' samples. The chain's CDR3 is CASSYSGSLNQPQHF. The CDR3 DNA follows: TGTGCCAGCAGTTACTCGGGCAGTTTAAATCAGCCCCAGCATTTT.